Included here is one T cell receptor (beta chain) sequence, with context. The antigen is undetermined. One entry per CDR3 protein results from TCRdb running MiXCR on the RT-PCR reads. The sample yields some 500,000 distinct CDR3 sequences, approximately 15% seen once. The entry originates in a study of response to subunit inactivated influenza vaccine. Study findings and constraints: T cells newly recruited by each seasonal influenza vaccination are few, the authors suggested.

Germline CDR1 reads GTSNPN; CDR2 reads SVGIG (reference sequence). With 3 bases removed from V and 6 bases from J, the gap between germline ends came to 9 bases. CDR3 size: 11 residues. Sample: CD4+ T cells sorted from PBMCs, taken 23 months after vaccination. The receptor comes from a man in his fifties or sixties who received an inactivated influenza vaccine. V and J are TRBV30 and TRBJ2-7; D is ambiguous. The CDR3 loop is CAWRLSLEQYF. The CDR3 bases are TGTGCCTGGAGATTGAGTCTCGAGCAGTACTTC. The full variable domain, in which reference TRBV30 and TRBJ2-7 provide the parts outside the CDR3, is SQTIHQWPATLVQPVGSPLSLECTVEGTSNPNLYWYRQAAGRGLQLLFYSVGIGQISSEVPQNLSASRPQDRQFILSSKKLLLSDSGFYLCAWRLSLEQYFGPGTRLTVT.